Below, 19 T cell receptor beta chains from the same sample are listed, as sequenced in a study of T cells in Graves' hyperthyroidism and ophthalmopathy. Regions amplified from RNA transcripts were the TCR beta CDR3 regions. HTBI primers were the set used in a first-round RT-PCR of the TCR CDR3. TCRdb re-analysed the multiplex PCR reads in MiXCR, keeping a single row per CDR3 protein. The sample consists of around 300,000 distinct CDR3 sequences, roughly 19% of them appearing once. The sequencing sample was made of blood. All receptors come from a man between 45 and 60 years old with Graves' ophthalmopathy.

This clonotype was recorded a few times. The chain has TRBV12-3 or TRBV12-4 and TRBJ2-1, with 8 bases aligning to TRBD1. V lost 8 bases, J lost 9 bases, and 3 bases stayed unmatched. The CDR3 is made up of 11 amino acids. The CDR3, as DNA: TGTGCCAGCCGGACAGGGAGTGAGCAGTTCTTC. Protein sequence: CASRTGSEQFF.

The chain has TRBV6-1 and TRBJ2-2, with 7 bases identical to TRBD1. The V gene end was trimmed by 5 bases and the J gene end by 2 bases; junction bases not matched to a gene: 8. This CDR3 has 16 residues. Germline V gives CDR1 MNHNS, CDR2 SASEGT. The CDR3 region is CASSKGTAYNTGELFF. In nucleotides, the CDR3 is TGTGCCAGCAGTAAAGGGACAGCCTACAACACCGGGGAGCTGTTTTTT.

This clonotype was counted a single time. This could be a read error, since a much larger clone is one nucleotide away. CDR3 amino acids: CVSSPGQGIGGYTF. CDR3 nucleotides: TGTGTCAGCTCACCGGGACAGGGTATCGGGGGCTACACCTTC. The genes are TRBV18 and TRBJ1-2, with 9 bases identical to TRBD1. The CDR3 runs to 14 residues. In germline, CDR1 is KGHSH, CDR2 LQKENI.

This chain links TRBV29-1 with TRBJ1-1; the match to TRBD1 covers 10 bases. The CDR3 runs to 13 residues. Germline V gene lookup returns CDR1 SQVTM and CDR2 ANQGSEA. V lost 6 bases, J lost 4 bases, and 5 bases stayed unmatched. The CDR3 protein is CSVGTGASTEAFF. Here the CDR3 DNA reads TGCAGCGTCGGGACAGGGGCTAGCACTGAAGCTTTCTTT.

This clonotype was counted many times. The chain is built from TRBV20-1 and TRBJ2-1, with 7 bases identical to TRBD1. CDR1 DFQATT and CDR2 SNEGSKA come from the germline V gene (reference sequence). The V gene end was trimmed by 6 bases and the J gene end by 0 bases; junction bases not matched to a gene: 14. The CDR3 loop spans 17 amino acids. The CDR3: CSARAPTGISSYNEQFF. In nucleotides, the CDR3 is TGCAGTGCGCGGGCACCGACAGGGATTTCCTCCTACAATGAGCAGTTCTTC.

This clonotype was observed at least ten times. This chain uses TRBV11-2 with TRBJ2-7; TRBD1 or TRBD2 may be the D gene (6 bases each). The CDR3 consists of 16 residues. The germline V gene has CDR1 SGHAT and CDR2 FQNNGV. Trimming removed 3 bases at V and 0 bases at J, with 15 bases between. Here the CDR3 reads CASSFGTRDISYEQYF. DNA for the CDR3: TGTGCCAGCAGCTTTGGGACTCGGGACATCTCCTACGAGCAGTACTTC.

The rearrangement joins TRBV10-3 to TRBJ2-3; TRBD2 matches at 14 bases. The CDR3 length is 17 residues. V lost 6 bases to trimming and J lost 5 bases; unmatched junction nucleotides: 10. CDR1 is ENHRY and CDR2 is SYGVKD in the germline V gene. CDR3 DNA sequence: TGTGCCATCAGCGACCCGGGACTAGCGGGAGTTCGAGATACGCAGTATTTT. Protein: CAISDPGLAGVRDTQYF.

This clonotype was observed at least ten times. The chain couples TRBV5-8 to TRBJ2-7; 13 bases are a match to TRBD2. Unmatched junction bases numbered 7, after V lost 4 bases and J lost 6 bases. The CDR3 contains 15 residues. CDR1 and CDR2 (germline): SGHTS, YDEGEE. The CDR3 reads CASSETRTSGSEQYF. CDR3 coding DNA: TGTGCCAGCAGCGAAACAAGGACTAGCGGGAGCGAGCAGTACTTC.

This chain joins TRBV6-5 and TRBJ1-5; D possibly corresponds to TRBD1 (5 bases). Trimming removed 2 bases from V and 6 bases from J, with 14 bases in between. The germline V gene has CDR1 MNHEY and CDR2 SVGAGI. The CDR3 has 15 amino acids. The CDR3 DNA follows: TGTGCCAGCAGTTACGGTCAGGGTGTGGGTCAGCCCCAGCATTTT. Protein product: CASSYGQGVGQPQHF.

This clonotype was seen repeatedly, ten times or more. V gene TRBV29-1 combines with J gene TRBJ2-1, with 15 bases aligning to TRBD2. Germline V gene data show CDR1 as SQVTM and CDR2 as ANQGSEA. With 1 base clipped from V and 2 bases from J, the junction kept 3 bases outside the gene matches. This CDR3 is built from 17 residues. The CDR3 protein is CSVEGGLAGGTYNEQFF. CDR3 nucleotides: TGCAGCGTTGAAGGGGGACTAGCGGGAGGAACCTACAATGAGCAGTTCTTC.

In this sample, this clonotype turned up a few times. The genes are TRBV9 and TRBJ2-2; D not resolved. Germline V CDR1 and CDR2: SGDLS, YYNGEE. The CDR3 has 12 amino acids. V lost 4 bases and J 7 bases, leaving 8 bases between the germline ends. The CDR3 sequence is CASSPPVGELFF. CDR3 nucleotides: TGTGCCAGCAGCCCCCCCGTCGGGGAGCTGTTTTTT. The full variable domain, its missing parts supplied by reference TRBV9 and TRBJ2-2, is DSGVTQTPKHLITATGQRVTLRCSPRSGDLSVYWYQQSLDQGLQFLIQYYNGEERAKGNILERFSAQQFPDLHSELNLSSLELGDSALYFCASSPPVGELFFGEGSRLTVL.

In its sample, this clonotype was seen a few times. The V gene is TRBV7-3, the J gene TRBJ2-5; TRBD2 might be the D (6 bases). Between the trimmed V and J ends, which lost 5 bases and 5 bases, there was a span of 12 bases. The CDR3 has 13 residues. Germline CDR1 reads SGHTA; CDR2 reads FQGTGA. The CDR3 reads CASSRGARETQYF. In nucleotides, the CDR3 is TGTGCCAGCAGCCGCGGGGCTCGGGAGACCCAGTACTTC.

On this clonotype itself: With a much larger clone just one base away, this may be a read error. The CDR3 DNA sequence: TGTGCCAGCAGCTCCGGGGGCAAGGCCAACGTCCCGACTTTC. Translating it yields CASSSGGKANVPTF. This rearrangement joins TRBV7-3 to TRBJ2-6; TRBD1 or TRBD2 may be the D gene (6 bases each). The V gene's germline CDR1 is SGHTA and CDR2 FQGTGA. The CDR3 is made up of 14 amino acids.

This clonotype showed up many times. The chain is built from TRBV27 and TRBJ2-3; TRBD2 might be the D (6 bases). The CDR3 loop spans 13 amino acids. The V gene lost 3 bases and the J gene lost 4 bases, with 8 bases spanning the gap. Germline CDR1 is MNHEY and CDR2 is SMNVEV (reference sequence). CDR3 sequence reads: CASSFGGADTQYF. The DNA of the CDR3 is TGTGCCAGCAGTTTTGGAGGGGCAGATACGCAGTATTTT.

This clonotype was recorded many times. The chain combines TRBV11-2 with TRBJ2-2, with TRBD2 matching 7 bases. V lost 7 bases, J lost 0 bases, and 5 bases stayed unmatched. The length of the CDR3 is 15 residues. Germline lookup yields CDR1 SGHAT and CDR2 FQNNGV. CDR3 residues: CASNRGVTNTGELFF. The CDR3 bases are TGTGCCAGCAACCGGGGGGTGACGAACACCGGGGAGCTGTTTTTT.

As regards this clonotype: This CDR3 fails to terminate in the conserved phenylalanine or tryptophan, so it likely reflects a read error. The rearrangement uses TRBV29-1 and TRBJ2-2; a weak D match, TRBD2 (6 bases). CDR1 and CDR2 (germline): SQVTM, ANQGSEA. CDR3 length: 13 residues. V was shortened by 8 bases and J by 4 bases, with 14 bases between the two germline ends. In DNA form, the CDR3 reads TGCAGCACCCAAATCGGGGGCACCGGGGAGCTGTTTCTT. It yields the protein CSTQIGGTGELFL.

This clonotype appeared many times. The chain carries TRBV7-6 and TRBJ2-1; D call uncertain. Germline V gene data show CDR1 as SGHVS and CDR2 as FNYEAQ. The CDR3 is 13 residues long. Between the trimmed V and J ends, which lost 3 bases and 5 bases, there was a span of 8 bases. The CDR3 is CASSLSFNNEQFF. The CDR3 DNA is TGTGCCAGCAGCTTGTCCTTTAACAATGAGCAGTTCTTC.

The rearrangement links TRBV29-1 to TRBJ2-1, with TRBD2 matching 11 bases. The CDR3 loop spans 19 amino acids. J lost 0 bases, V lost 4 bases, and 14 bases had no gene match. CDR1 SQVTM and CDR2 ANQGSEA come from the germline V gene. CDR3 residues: CSVGGQLAGAGSSYNEQFF. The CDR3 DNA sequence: TGCAGCGTTGGGGGGCAACTAGCGGGAGCAGGCAGCTCCTACAATGAGCAGTTCTTC.

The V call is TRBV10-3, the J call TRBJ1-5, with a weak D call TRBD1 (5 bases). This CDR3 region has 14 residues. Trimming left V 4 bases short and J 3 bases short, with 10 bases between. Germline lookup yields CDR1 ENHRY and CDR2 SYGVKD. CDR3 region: CAISGQGPNQPQHF. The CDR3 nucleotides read TGTGCCATCAGTGGGCAGGGCCCCAATCAGCCCCAGCATTTT.